The rows below give T cell receptor beta chains drawn from one sample of a study of OX40 agonist ivuxolimab in advanced cancers. The table came from immunoSEQ multiplex PCR; TCRdb's copy has only in-frame clones and leaves some out. The sample has around 63,000 clones, roughly 78% seen once. This specimen consisted of CD4+ or CD8+ T cells sorted from blood, obtained in a trial of the OX40 agonist ivuxolimab. These receptors were obtained from an adult with an advanced solid tumor such as melanoma, head and neck, liver or kidney cancer. The CDR3 runs from the conserved cysteine through the conserved F or W. The D gene is left open where the match is weak. Clone size is not always given. Where it is, it says once, few, many or a class for expanded clones.

TGTGCCAGCAGGTGGGGGGGTATGGCCAAAAACATTCAGTACTTC | CASRWGGMAKNIQYF | - | TRBJ2-4 | TRBV28 | TRBD2
TGTGCCAGCAGTGAAGGCCTCCGGTACGGCTACACCTTC | CASSEGLRYGYTF | - | TRBJ1-2 | TRBV6-1 | -
TGTGCCAGTAGTGCCGGGTGGGGGTCTTACGAGCAGTACTTC | CASSAGWGSYEQYF | - | TRBJ2-7 | TRBV19 | -
TGTGCCAGCAGTATACTAGGCAATGAGCAGTTCTTC | CASSILGNEQFF | once | TRBJ2-1 | TRBV2 | -
TGTGCCAGCAGCCTGACCTCGGGGGGCGTATATGAAAAACTGTTTTTT | CASSLTSGGVYEKLFF | - | TRBJ1-4 | TRBV7-9 | -
TGTGCCAGCAGCTTAGCGTTAGCGGGGGGTTCTCAAGAGACCCAGTACTTC | CASSLALAGGSQETQYF | once | TRBJ2-5 | TRBV7-9 | TRBD2
TGTGCCAGCAGTGACAGTAATAGCAATCAGCCCCAGCATTTT | CASSDSNSNQPQHF | few | TRBJ1-5 | TRBV25-1 | -
TGTGCCAGCAGCTTTGCAGCCTACTATGGCTACACCTTC | CASSFAAYYGYTF | - | TRBJ1-2 | TRBV7-2 | -
TGCGCCAGCAGCTTGGGCTATGGTCCCAGCTCCTACGAGCAGTACTTC | CASSLGYGPSSYEQYF | - | TRBJ2-7 | TRBV5-1 | -
TGCGCCAGCAGCCAAGAAGGGTCCCGACAGAGGAGGACGGAGACCCAGTACTTC | CASSQEGSRQRRTETQYF | - | TRBJ2-5 | TRBV4-1 | -
TGTGCCAGCAGCCTTCCCGATTCACCCCTCCACTTT | CASSLPDSPLHF | once | TRBJ1-6 | TRBV5-6 | -
TGTGCCAGCAGCTTAGGGGACCTCTACGAGCAGTACTTC | CASSLGDLYEQYF | few | TRBJ2-7 | TRBV11-2 | -
TGTGCCAGCAGTTCCCTCTCTAGCGGGAGACCAGATACGCAGTATTTT | CASSSLSSGRPDTQYF | - | TRBJ2-3 | TRBV28 | TRBD2
TGTGCCAGCAGTTCCGCTAGCGGGACCGGGGAGCTGTTTTTT | CASSSASGTGELFF | - | TRBJ2-2 | TRBV27 | TRBD2
TGTGCCAGCAGCCCACCAGAGGGGGGACAACCCTACGAGCAGTACTTC | CASSPPEGGQPYEQYF | - | TRBJ2-7 | TRBV9 | -
TGTGCCAGTCACGCGAGCCTGCCAGGCTACACCTTC | CASHASLPGYTF | - | TRBJ1-2 | TRBV19 | -
TGCGCCAGCAGCTTGGGGACTAGCGGGGGGACCCGCACAGATACGCAGTATTTT | CASSLGTSGGTRTDTQYF | - | TRBJ2-3 | TRBV5-1 | TRBD2
TGTGCCAGCAGCTCAGGATTTTCCGGGAAGTTAGGAGATCACACTGAAGCTTTCTTT | CASSSGFSGKLGDHTEAFF | - | TRBJ1-1 | TRBV7-8 | -
TGTGCCAGCAGCTCCCCAGGACAGGTATTCACAGATACGCAGTATTTT | CASSSPGQVFTDTQYF | few | TRBJ2-3 | TRBV7-9 | TRBD1
TGTGCCAGCAGCCGGGGACAGGGGGCCTACGAGCAGTACTTC | CASSRGQGAYEQYF | - | TRBJ2-7 | TRBV14 | TRBD1
TGTGCCAGCAGCCCTGTTAGGGGACTTTCGGGCAATCAGCCCCAGCATTTT | CASSPVRGLSGNQPQHF | - | TRBJ1-5 | TRBV28 | -
TGCGCCAGCAGCCAAGATTGGGGACTAGCGGCAAACGAGCAGTACTTC | CASSQDWGLAANEQYF | few | TRBJ2-7 | TRBV4-1 | TRBD2
TGTGCCACGACCGAGGGAGGAGAACACCGGGGAGCTGTTTTT | CATTEGGEHRGAVF | - | TRBJ2-2 | TRBV7-4 | -
TGTGCCAGTAGTCCCGGGACAGGGTATGGCTACACCTTC | CASSPGTGYGYTF | - | TRBJ1-2 | TRBV19 | TRBD1
TGTGCCAGCCGCGACCGGACAGGGGCGGACACTGAAGCTTTCTTT | CASRDRTGADTEAFF | few | TRBJ1-1 | TRBV2 | TRBD1
TGTGCCAGCAGCTTATTCATGAACACTGAAGCTTTCTTT | CASSLFMNTEAFF | medium-sized | TRBJ1-1 | TRBV7-8 | -
TGTGCCAGCAGCAGACCCGGGGGTGAAAAACTGTTTTTT | CASSRPGGEKLFF | - | TRBJ1-4 | TRBV7-9 | -
TGTGCCAGCAGCTTAAAGGGACTAGCAAGCACCGGGGAGCTGTTTTTT | CASSLKGLASTGELFF | - | TRBJ2-2 | TRBV7-8 | TRBD2
TGTGCCACCAGCCCCCTGGGTGCGGGGGACTACAATGAGCAGTTCTTC | CATSPLGAGDYNEQFF | few | TRBJ2-1 | TRBV15 | TRBD2
TGTGCCAGCAGCTTAGGTGGGGACGGTGGAAACGAGCAGTACTTC | CASSLGGDGGNEQYF | - | TRBJ2-7 | TRBV13 | -
TGTGCCAGCACCCGGGGGGCCGGGAGGGCCGATAATGAGCAGTTCTTC | CASTRGAGRADNEQFF | - | TRBJ2-1 | TRBV11-2 | TRBD2
TGTGCCAGCAGCCCTGAAAACAATCTTTACGAGCAGTACTTC | CASSPENNLYEQYF | few | TRBJ2-7 | TRBV7-9 | -
TGTGCCAGCAGCTTAGTAGCAGGGATAGAGCAGTTCTTC | CASSLVAGIEQFF | - | TRBJ2-1 | TRBV7-6 | -
TGTGCCAGCAGCCTCCTGGGAGACGGCAATGAGCAGTTCTTC | CASSLLGDGNEQFF | - | TRBJ2-1 | TRBV6-6 | -
TGTGCCAGCAGCTTAGAACTAGCGGAGTACAATGAGCAGTTCTTC | CASSLELAEYNEQFF | - | TRBJ2-1 | TRBV7-9 | TRBD2
TGTGCCAGTAGTACCCGACAGGGAGGGACAGATACGCAGTATTTT | CASSTRQGGTDTQYF | - | TRBJ2-3 | TRBV19 | -
TGTGCCAGCAGTGTCCTCGGCGGAGCGTATGGCTACACCTTC | CASSVLGGAYGYTF | - | TRBJ1-2 | TRBV6-5 | -
TGTGCCAGCAGCTTAGGGGGGACAGCGACCTCTGGAAACACCATATATTTT | CASSLGGTATSGNTIYF | - | TRBJ1-3 | TRBV7-2 | TRBD1
TGTGCCAGCAGCGTAGAGTCAGGGGACTGGTACACCGGGGAGCTGTTTTTT | CASSVESGDWYTGELFF | - | TRBJ2-2 | TRBV9 | -